Each of the 17 T cell receptor beta chains below was sequenced from the same sample in a study of beta chain features in type 1 diabetes. The authors reverse transcribed all of the isolated RNA, so sequencing captured expressed TCRB transcripts. Here immunoSEQ multiplex PCR was the method, and the copy in TCRdb shows in-frame clones only, minus some. The repertoire holds about 360,000 clones, with roughly 12% as singletons. Sequencing used naive CD4+ T cells from blood. These receptors were taken from a man aged 18 to 30 in good health.

The J gene is TRBJ2-1, the V gene TRBV7-6; D remains unclear. CDR3 size: 16 residues. V was clipped by 6 bases and J by 2 bases, with 17 bases between them. Germline loops: CDR1 SGHVS, CDR2 FNYEAQ. Here the CDR3 DNA reads TGTGCCAGCAGACCAAAGCCAGGCGTTACCTACAATGAGCAGTTCTTC. Translating it yields CASRPKPGVTYNEQFF.

The rearrangement links TRBV27 to TRBJ1-2; D may be TRBD1 (6 bases). The germline V gene encodes CDR1 MNHEY and CDR2 SMNVEV (reference sequence). Trimming pared 6 bases from V and 2 bases from J, leaving 16 bases between. The CDR3 is 15 residues long. The CDR3 region has the DNA TGTGCCAGCAGAAAGGAGCACAGGGCGAACTATGGCTACACCTTC. Protein: CASRKEHRANYGYTF.

The chain is built from TRBV4-2 and TRBJ1-5, with D unclear. The CDR3 is 15 residues long. Looked up from germline, CDR1 is LGHNA and CDR2 is YNFKEQ. V was trimmed by 0 bases and J by 5 bases, leaving 11 bases between them. The CDR3 reads CASSQDEGKDQPQHF. The CDR3 DNA is TGTGCCAGCAGCCAAGACGAGGGAAAGGATCAGCCCCAGCATTTT.

This clone has more than one count but fewer than ten. The chain links TRBV18 to TRBJ2-1; 9 positions agree with TRBD2. CDR3 length equals 14 residues. V lost 6 bases and J lost 4; bases outside the gene matches: 4. Germline V lookup: CDR1 KGHSH, CDR2 LQKENI. In nucleotides, the CDR3 is TGTGCCAGCTCCGATAGCGGGGGATACAATGAGCAGTTCTTC. It codes for CASSDSGGYNEQFF.

This clone has at least ten counts. Compared with germline, one end of the junction differs, possibly owing to a read error. The genes are TRBV7-9 and TRBJ2-1; the match to TRBD2 covers 14 bases. The CDR3 totals 13 residues. Per germline, CDR1 SEHNR and CDR2 FQNEAQ (reference sequence). The CDR3 sequence is CASSPRLAGGPVF. The CDR3, as DNA: TGTGCCAGCAGCCCCAGACTAGCGGGAGGGCCGGTCTTC.

In its sample, this clone was seen a few times. The chain employs TRBV28 and TRBJ1-1, with TRBD1 as a possible D gene (5 bases). Germline CDR1 and CDR2: MDHEN and SYDVKM. This CDR3 is 14 amino acids long. Trimming stripped 6 bases from V and 4 bases from J, with 15 bases between. CDR3 in amino acids: CASSSPGRVTEAFF. The CDR3 nucleotides are TGTGCCAGCAGCTCCCCCGGCAGGGTCACTGAAGCTTTCTTT.

This clone was seen only a few times. The V gene is TRBV28, the J gene TRBJ1-4; 7 bases are shared with TRBD1. With V trimmed by 7 bases and J by 4 bases, 12 bases remained unmatched. This CDR3 contains 16 residues. Germline V gene lookup returns CDR1 MDHEN and CDR2 SYDVKM. DNA for the CDR3: TGTGCCAGCACCGCCGGGACAGCGGCCGGTAATGAAAAACTGTTTTTT. Protein sequence: CASTAGTAAGNEKLFF.

This chain connects TRBV7-9 to TRBJ1-1; D uncertain. V shed 1 base and J shed 6 bases, with 15 bases lying between them. This CDR3 spans 15 amino acids. Looked up from germline, CDR1 is SEHNR and CDR2 is FQNEAQ (reference sequence). CDR3 DNA: TGTGCCAGCAGCTTAGAGGTAGGGAGAGCGCCTGAAGCTTTCTTT. This codes for CASSLEVGRAPEAFF. Filled out from reference TRBV7-9 and TRBJ1-1, the complete variable domain reads DTGVSQNPRHKITKRGQNVTFRCDPISEHNRLYWYRQTLGQGPEFLTYFQNEAQLEKSRLLSDRFSAERPKGSFSTLEIQRTEQGDSAMYLCASSLEVGRAPEAFFGQGTRLTVV.

This clone has a handful of counts. This chain uses TRBV7-2 with TRBJ1-2; D not resolved. V lost 1 base, J lost 7 bases, and 13 bases lay in between. The CDR3 is 14 amino acids. The V gene's germline CDR1 is SGHTA and CDR2 FQGNSA. CDR3 DNA: TGTGCCAGCAGCTTAGAACGGGGAGCGGCTGGCTACACCTTC. Translation gives CASSLERGAAGYTF.

This clone has more than one count but fewer than ten. This chain joins TRBV28 and TRBJ1-5, with 10 bases matching TRBD1. This CDR3 has 15 amino acids. The trim removed 6 bases at V and 3 bases at J, leaving 5 bases unmatched. Germline V CDR1 and CDR2: MDHEN, SYDVKM. The CDR3 sequence: CASRLGQGYNQPQHF. The CDR3 bases are TGTGCCAGCAGATTGGGACAGGGGTACAATCAGCCCCAGCATTTT.

This rearrangement joins TRBV29-1 to TRBJ1-5, with a possible D match to TRBD1 (6 bases). The CDR3 runs to 14 residues. V lost 6 bases, J lost 0 bases, and 12 bases lay in between. The germline V gene encodes CDR1 SQVTM and CDR2 ANQGSEA. This chain's CDR3 is CSVGSGDSNQPQHF. DNA of the CDR3: TGCAGCGTCGGCTCAGGGGATAGCAATCAGCCCCAGCATTTT.

The CDR3 DNA sequence: TGTGCCAGCAGGGGTCGGGTTGCGAACACCGGGGAGCTGTTTTTT. Translating gives CASRGRVANTGELFF. V and J are TRBV6-6 and TRBJ2-2; D is undetermined. CDR1 is MNHNY and CDR2 is SVGAGI in the germline V gene (reference sequence). This CDR3 has 15 amino acids. V lost 6 bases to trimming and J lost 0 bases, with 11 bases between them.

This clone occurred a few times. This sequence joins TRBV7-3 and TRBJ2-3; D uncertain. The V and J ends lost 5 bases and 0 bases respectively, with 6 bases between them. The CDR3 contains 13 residues. CDR1 is SGHTA, CDR2 FQGTGA, per germline. DNA of the CDR3: TGTGCCAGCAGCCCCCCTAGCACAGATACGCAGTATTTT. Translated, it gives CASSPPSTDTQYF. Looking up the rest from reference TRBV7-3 and TRBJ2-3 gives the full variable domain: GAGVSQTPSNKVTEKGKYVELRCDPISGHTALYWYRQSLGQGPEFLIYFQGTGAADDSGLPNDRFFAVRPEGSVSTLKIQRTERGDSAVYLCASSPPSTDTQYFGPGTRLTVL.

The chain carries TRBV4-3 and TRBJ1-2; D is unclear. Germline assignment: CDR1 LGHNA and CDR2 YSLEER. V lost 4 bases and J lost 3, with 18 bases in between. The CDR3 loop spans 16 amino acids. DNA for the CDR3: TGCGCCAGCAGCCCCCAGATAAGAGGCAGACACTATGGCTACACCTTC. Translation: CASSPQIRGRHYGYTF.

As regards this clone: One end of the junction fails to match germline, which may point to a read error. The rearrangement uses TRBV7-8 and TRBJ2-5, with TRBD2 matching over 13 bases. The CDR3 loop spans 16 amino acids. Germline V gene sequence: CDR1 SGHVS, CDR2 FQNEAQ. The CDR3 loop reads CASSPSRTGTSGTSHF. The CDR3 coding sequence is TGTGCCAGCAGCCCTAGTCGCACGGGGACTAGCGGGACGTCACACTTC.

The chain combines TRBV18 with TRBJ1-4, with D possibly matching TRBD1 (6 bases). Looked up from germline, CDR1 is KGHSH and CDR2 is LQKENI. V lost 0 bases to trimming and J lost 4 bases, with 9 bases between them. The CDR3 is 15 amino acids. The CDR3 sequence is CASSPPTGNNEKLFF. The CDR3 DNA follows: TGTGCCAGCTCACCACCGACAGGCAATAATGAAAAACTGTTTTTT.

This clone was counted at least ten times. V usage is TRBV5-1 and J usage is TRBJ1-1; 8 bases are shared with TRBD1. V shed 6 bases and J 5 bases; nucleotides not matched to a gene: 9. Germline CDR1 SGHRS, CDR2 YFSETQ. This CDR3 has 14 amino acids. The CDR3 DNA reads as TGCGCCAGCACGAGGGGCAGGGGGCGAACTGAAGCTTTCTTT. It specifies CASTRGRGRTEAFF.